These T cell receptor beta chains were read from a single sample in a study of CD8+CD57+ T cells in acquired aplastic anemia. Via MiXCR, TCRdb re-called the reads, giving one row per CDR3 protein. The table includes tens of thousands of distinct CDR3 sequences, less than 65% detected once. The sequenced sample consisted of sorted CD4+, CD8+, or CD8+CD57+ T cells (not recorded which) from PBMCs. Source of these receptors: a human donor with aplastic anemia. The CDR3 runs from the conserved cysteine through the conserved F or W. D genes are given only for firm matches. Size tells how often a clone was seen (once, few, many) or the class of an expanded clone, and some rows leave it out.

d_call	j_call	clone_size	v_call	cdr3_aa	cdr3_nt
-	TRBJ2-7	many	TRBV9	CASSPRWGTGYEQYF	TGTGCCAGCAGCCCCCGGTGGGGTACTGGGTACGAGCAGTACTTC
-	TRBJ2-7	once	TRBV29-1	CSVGRDTLSSYEQYF	TGCAGCGTTGGCAGGGACACTTTGTCCAGCTACGAGCAGTACTTC
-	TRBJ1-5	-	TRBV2	CASSRGGLTNQPQHF	TGTGCCAGCAGTCGGGGGGGATTGACCAATCAGCCCCAGCATTTT
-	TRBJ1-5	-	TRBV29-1	CSVGWGLNQPQHF	TGCAGCGTTGGGTGGGGGCTAAATCAGCCCCAGCATTTT
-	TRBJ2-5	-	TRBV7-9	CASSSIPGVEAQYF	TGTGCTAGCAGCTCAATCCCTGGCGTAGAGGCCCAGTACTTC
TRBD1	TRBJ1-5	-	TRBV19	CASKGTWTGVGQPQHF	TGTGCCAGTAAGGGCACCTGGACAGGGGTGGGTCAGCCCCAGCATTTT
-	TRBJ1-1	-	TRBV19	CASIHNRESTEAFF	TGTGCCAGTATTCACAATCGGGAGAGCACTGAAGCTTTCTTT
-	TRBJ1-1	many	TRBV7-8	CASNLGEVPEAFF	TGTGCCAGCAACCTGGGTGAGGTGCCTGAAGCTTTCTTT
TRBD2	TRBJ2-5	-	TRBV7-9	CASSVGAGVETQYF	TGTGCCAGCAGCGTGGGAGCGGGAGTAGAGACCCAGTACTTC
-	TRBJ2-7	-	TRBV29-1	CSVAGSYEQYF	TGCAGCGTTGCTGGGAGTTACGAGCAGTACTTC
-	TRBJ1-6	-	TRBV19	CASRGANSPLHF	TGTGCCAGTAGAGGGGCAAATTCACCCCTCCACTTT
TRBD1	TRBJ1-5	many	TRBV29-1	CSVVTGGSQPQHF	TGCAGCGTCGTGACAGGGGGCAGTCAGCCCCAGCATTTT
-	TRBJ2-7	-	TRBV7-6	CASSLQGQGVYEQYF	TGTGCCAGCAGCCTACAGGGACAAGGCGTTTACGAGCAGTACTTC
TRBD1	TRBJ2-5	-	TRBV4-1	CASSHRQGAETQYF	TGCGCCAGCAGCCATCGACAGGGGGCCGAGACCCAGTACTTC
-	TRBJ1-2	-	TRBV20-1	CSARWTYGYTF	TGCAGTGCTAGATGGACCTATGGCTACACCTTC
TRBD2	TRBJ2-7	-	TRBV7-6	CASSSGTRAYEQYF	TGTGCCAGCAGCTCCGGGACTAGAGCCTACGAGCAGTACTTC
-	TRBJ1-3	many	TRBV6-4	CASKATASGNTIYF	TGTGCCAGCAAGGCGACAGCCTCTGGAAACACCATATATTTT
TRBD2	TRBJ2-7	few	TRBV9	CASSVSGLVYEQYF	TGTGCCAGCAGCGTGTCGGGACTAGTCTACGAGCAGTACTTC
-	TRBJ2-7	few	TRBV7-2	CASSFGGQYF	TGTGCCAGCAGCTTCGGGGGGCAGTACTTC
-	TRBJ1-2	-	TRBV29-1	CSVVIPGIYYGYTF	TGCAGCGTTGTAATTCCGGGGATATACTATGGCTACACCTTC